Presented here are 22 T cell receptor beta chains from one specimen sequenced in a study of shared clonotypes between healthy human individuals. Sequencing was performed with immunoSEQ multiplex PCR; in TCRdb, only in-frame clones are kept and a portion is missing. Of about 2 million clones in the sample, about 95% are singletons; the top ten hold roughly 1.2%. The naive CD8 fraction comprised CD45RO-negative cells positively selected for CCR7 and excluded terminally differentiated effector memory CD45RA+ cells. The sample taken for sequencing was naive CD8+ T cells sorted from blood. All receptors come from a man aged 18 to 29 in good health.

This clone was detected once. The chain joins TRBV7-8 to TRBJ2-3; 8 positions agree with TRBD2. V lost 3 bases to trimming and J lost 2 bases; unmatched junction nucleotides: 10. This CDR3 spans 17 amino acids. The germline CDR1 and CDR2 sequences are SGHVS and FQNEAQ. In DNA, the CDR3 is TGTGCCAGCAGCTTGTCCAGCGGGAGTGGGACCACAGATACGCAGTATTTT. Its translation is CASSLSSGSGTTDTQYF.

This sequence joins TRBV15 and TRBJ2-7; D ambiguous. CDR3 length equals 13 residues. Trimming pared 0 bases from V and 2 bases from J, leaving 5 bases between. Germline V gives CDR1 LNHNV, CDR2 YYDKDF (reference sequence). This chain's CDR3 is CATSRDGTYEQYF. As DNA, the CDR3 is TGTGCCACCAGCAGAGATGGCACCTACGAGCAGTACTTC.

This chain joins TRBV4-1 and TRBJ2-1; 7 bases are a match to TRBD2. The CDR3 consists of 14 residues. V dropped 4 bases and J dropped 6; count of bases not matched to a gene: 6. Germline values: CDR1 MGHRA, CDR2 YSYEKL. CDR3 coding DNA: TGCGCCAGCAGCCTAGGACTAGTGGGCAATGAGCAGTTCTTC. It codes for CASSLGLVGNEQFF.

The chain combines TRBV11-2 with TRBJ2-3; TRBD1 matches at 9 bases. The germline V gene has CDR1 SGHAT and CDR2 FQNNGV. The V gene end was trimmed by 4 bases and the J gene end by 2 bases; junction bases not matched to a gene: 7. The CDR3 contains 16 residues. For the CDR3, the DNA is TGTGCCAGCAGCTCGTCGGACAGGGGTGACACAGATACGCAGTATTTT. It translates to CASSSSDRGDTDTQYF.

The rearrangement uses TRBV29-1 and TRBJ2-7; D may be TRBD1 or TRBD2 (5 bases each). The CDR3 is made up of 12 amino acids. Trimming stripped 6 bases from V and 7 bases from J, with 16 bases between. Looked up from germline, CDR1 is SQVTM and CDR2 is ANQGSEA. The CDR3 sequence is CSVSRDGKEQYF. The CDR3 nucleotides are TGCAGCGTCTCTCGGGACGGGAAAGAGCAGTACTTC.

The V call is TRBV10-3, the J call TRBJ1-1, with 7 nucleotides matching TRBD1. Germline CDR1 and CDR2: ENHRY and SYGVKD. Losses at the gene ends were 3 bases for V and 0 bases for J; bases not matched to a gene: 7. CDR3 length: 16 amino acids. CDR3 protein: CAISENPGGMNTEAFF. The DNA for the CDR3 is TGTGCCATCAGTGAAAACCCAGGGGGAATGAACACTGAAGCTTTCTTT.

This chain joins TRBV19 and TRBJ2-1; possibly TRBD2 for D (6 bases). Trimming removed 4 bases at V and 2 bases at J, with 18 bases between. Germline V lookup: CDR1 LNHDA, CDR2 SQIVND (reference sequence). The CDR3 is 17 amino acids. As DNA, the CDR3 is TGTGCCAGTAGTACCCCACTAGCCCGAGAACCCTACAATGAGCAGTTCTTC. Its protein is CASSTPLAREPYNEQFF.

V is TRBV30 and J is TRBJ2-3; D perhaps matches TRBD2 (7 bases). V gave up 0 bases and J gave up 0 bases, with 13 bases separating them. Germline V gene data show CDR1 as GTSNPN and CDR2 as SVGIG (reference sequence). The CDR3 sequence is 16 residues long. The CDR3 sequence: CAWSVLGGQSTDTQYF. The CDR3, as DNA: TGTGCCTGGAGTGTACTGGGGGGGCAGAGCACAGATACGCAGTATTTT.

The J gene is TRBJ1-2, the V gene TRBV7-6; no clear D gene. From germline, CDR1 is SGHVS and CDR2 FNYEAQ. Trimming removed 5 bases at V and 2 bases at J, with 9 bases between. The CDR3 contains 13 residues. CDR3 region: CASSRTENYGYTF. CDR3 in DNA: TGTGCCAGCAGCCGAACAGAAAACTATGGCTACACCTTC.

In DNA form, the CDR3 reads TGTGCCAGCAGCTTAATAGCGGGAGAGGTCCCCTACGAGCAGTACTTC. Protein: CASSLIAGEVPYEQYF. This chain uses TRBV7-2 with TRBJ2-7, with TRBD2 matching 9 bases. V shed 2 bases and J 2 bases; nucleotides not matched to a gene: 7. In germline, CDR1 is SGHTA, CDR2 FQGNSA. The CDR3 has 16 amino acids.

The J gene is TRBJ1-1, the V gene TRBV27; D remains unclear. CDR1 is MNHEY, CDR2 SMNVEV, per germline (reference sequence). The CDR3 consists of 15 residues. Trimming took off 5 bases at V and 2 bases at J, with 15 bases between the two ends. In DNA form, the CDR3 reads TGTGCCAGCAGTCTTTCTTCCAACGGAAACACTGAAGCTTTCTTT. It is translated as CASSLSSNGNTEAFF.

Notes on this clone: Other DNA sequences in the same sample also yield this CDR3. The CDR3 loop is CASSFRGGNTEAFF. The CDR3 DNA sequence: TGTGCCAGCAGCTTTCGGGGGGGGAACACTGAAGCTTTCTTT. This chain uses TRBV5-4 with TRBJ1-1; the D gene is possibly TRBD1 (5 bases). The germline gives CDR1 SGHNT, CDR2 YYREEE (reference sequence). The CDR3 is made up of 14 amino acids. Trimming took 2 bases from V and 1 from J, leaving 9 bases between them.

The V call is TRBV19, the J call TRBJ2-1; 8 bases map to TRBD1. The junction had 5 bases not matched to a gene; V was cut back by 7 bases and J by 6 bases. The germline V gene has CDR1 LNHDA and CDR2 SQIVND (reference sequence). The CDR3 consists of 13 residues. The CDR3 protein is CASTIGTGNEQFF. For the CDR3, the DNA is TGTGCCAGTACCATTGGGACAGGCAATGAGCAGTTCTTC.

With regard to this clone: This sample also contains other DNA sequences that code for the same CDR3. The chain couples TRBV27 to TRBJ2-5; TRBD2 agrees at 9 bases. The CDR3 spans 14 residues. Germline CDR1 MNHEY, CDR2 SMNVEV (reference sequence). V gave up 3 bases and J gave up 1 base; unmatched junction bases: 0. CDR3 in amino acids: CASSFSGGQETQYF. CDR3 nucleotide sequence: TGTGCCAGCAGTTTTAGCGGGGGCCAAGAGACCCAGTACTTC.

This rearrangement joins TRBV27 to TRBJ1-5, with TRBD1 matching over 8 bases. The CDR3 covers 14 residues. Germline CDR1 reads MNHEY; CDR2 reads SMNVEV (reference sequence). The trim removed 8 bases at V and 4 bases at J, leaving 7 bases unmatched. The CDR3 sequence: CASGGQASNQPQHF. Here the CDR3 DNA reads TGTGCCAGCGGGGGACAGGCGAGTAATCAGCCCCAGCATTTT.

The gene calls are TRBV7-8 and TRBJ1-2; possible D gene TRBD1, 5 bases. Deletions cut 4 bases from V and 6 bases from J, with 18 bases between. Germline V CDR1 and CDR2: SGHVS, FQNEAQ. The CDR3 extends over 15 amino acids. The CDR3 region is CASSSLPGTENGYTF. The CDR3 region has the DNA TGTGCCAGCAGCTCCCTCCCAGGGACGGAGAATGGCTACACCTTC.

About this clone itself: This likely traces to a read error, being one base from a far larger clone. Other DNA sequences of this sample code for an identical CDR3. V usage is TRBV5-4 and J usage is TRBJ2-7, with 9 bases lining up with TRBD1. The CDR3 sequence is 15 residues long. J was trimmed by 1 base and V by 4 bases; bases with no gene match: 6. Germline CDR1 and CDR2: SGHNT and YYREEE (reference sequence). The chain's CDR3 is CASSLGQGLSYEQYF. In DNA, the CDR3 is TGTGCCAGCAGCCTTGGACAGGGGTTATCCTACGAGCAGTACTTC.

On this clone itself: The sample contains more than one DNA sequence encoding this CDR3. CDR3 DNA sequence: TGTGCCAGCAGTTACGGCGTCCCAGATACGCAGTATTTT. The encoded protein is CASSYGVPDTQYF. The gene calls are TRBV6-5 and TRBJ2-3; D is ambiguous. The CDR3 runs 13 residues. V lost 2 bases, J lost 4 bases, and 7 bases lay in between. Germline CDR1 is MNHEY and CDR2 is SVGAGI.

The chain employs TRBV6-5 and TRBJ1-1; 8 bases agree with TRBD1. This CDR3 has 13 residues. V trimming: 6 bases; J trimming: 6 bases; junction bases outside the gene matches: 6. Per germline, CDR1 MNHEY and CDR2 SVGAGI. The CDR3 here is CASSAGGVAEAFF. The CDR3 DNA reads TGTGCCAGCAGCGCAGGGGGCGTCGCTGAAGCTTTCTTT.

J is TRBJ2-7 and V is TRBV27, with 8 bases fitting TRBD1. The CDR3 has 14 residues. V shed 7 bases, J shed 2 bases, and the junction held 7 bases outside the gene matches. Germline values: CDR1 MNHEY, CDR2 SMNVEV (reference sequence). CDR3 sequence reads: CASTLDRVTYEQYF. The CDR3 DNA reads as TGTGCCAGCACCTTGGACAGGGTCACCTACGAGCAGTACTTC.

The genes are TRBV30 and TRBJ1-2; no clear D gene. CDR3 length: 13 residues. The V gene's germline CDR1 is GTSNPN and CDR2 SVGIG (reference sequence). Trimming left V 2 bases short and J 0 bases short, with 7 bases between. The CDR3 DNA is TGTGCCTGGAGTCTGGAAGCTAACTATGGCTACACCTTC. This codes for CAWSLEANYGYTF.

CDR3 in amino acids: CASSYGPGGMNTEAFF. DNA for the CDR3: TGTGCCAGCAGTTATGGCCCGGGGGGAATGAACACTGAAGCTTTCTTT. J is TRBJ1-1 and V is TRBV6-5, with D possibly being TRBD1 (5 bases). V dropped 3 bases and J dropped 0 bases, with 14 bases sitting between them. The CDR3 contains 16 residues. CDR1 is MNHEY and CDR2 is SVGAGI in the germline V gene.